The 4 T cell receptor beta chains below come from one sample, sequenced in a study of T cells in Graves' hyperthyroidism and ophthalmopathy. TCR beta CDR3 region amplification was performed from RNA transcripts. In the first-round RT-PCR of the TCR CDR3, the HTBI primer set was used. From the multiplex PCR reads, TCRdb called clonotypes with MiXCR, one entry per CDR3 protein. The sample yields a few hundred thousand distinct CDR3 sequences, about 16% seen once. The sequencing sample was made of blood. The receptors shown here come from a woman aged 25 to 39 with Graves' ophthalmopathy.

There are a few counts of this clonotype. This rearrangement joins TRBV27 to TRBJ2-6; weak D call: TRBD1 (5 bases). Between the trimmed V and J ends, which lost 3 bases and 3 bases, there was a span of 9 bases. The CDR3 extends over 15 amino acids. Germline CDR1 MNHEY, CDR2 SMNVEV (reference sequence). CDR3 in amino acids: CASSFLRDGANVLTF. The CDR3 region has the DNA TGTGCCAGCAGTTTCCTCAGGGATGGGGCCAACGTCCTGACTTTC.

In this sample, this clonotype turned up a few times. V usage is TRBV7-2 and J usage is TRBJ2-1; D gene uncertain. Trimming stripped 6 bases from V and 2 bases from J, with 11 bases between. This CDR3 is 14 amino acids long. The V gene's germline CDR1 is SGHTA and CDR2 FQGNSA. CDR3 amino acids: CASRSTETYNEQFF. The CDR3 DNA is TGTGCCAGCAGGTCAACGGAAACCTACAATGAGCAGTTCTTC.

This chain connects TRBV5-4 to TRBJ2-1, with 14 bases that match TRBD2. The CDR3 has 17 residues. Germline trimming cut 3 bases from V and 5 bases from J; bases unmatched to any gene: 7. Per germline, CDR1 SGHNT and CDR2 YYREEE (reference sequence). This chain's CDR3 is CASSSLGGLAGDNEQFF. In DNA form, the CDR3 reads TGTGCCAGCAGCTCCCTAGGGGGACTAGCGGGAGACAATGAGCAGTTCTTC. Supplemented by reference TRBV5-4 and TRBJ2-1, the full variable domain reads ETGVTQSPTHLIKTRGQQVTLRCSSQSGHNTVSWYQQALGQGPQFIFQYYREEENGRGNFPPRFSGLQFPNYSSELNVNALELDDSALYLCASSSLGGLAGDNEQFFGPGTRLTVL.

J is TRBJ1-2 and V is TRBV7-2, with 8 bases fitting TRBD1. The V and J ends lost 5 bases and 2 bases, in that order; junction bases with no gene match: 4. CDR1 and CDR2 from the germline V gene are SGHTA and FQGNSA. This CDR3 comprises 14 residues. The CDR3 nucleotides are TGTGCCAGCAGCACCCAGGGGGCCAACTATGGCTACACCTTC. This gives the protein CASSTQGANYGYTF.